This T cell receptor beta chain was documented in a study of graft-versus-host responses after intestinal transplantation. TCRdb keeps only in-frame clones here, not all; method: immunoSEQ multiplex PCR. The sample holds 140,000 or so clones, around 90% seen once. As to this clone: The target antigen is unknown.

The CDR3 length is 17 residues. V trimming: 2 bases; J trimming: 1 base; junction bases outside the gene matches: 11. Germline lookup yields CDR1 SEHNR and CDR2 FQNEAQ (reference sequence). V is TRBV7-9 and J is TRBJ2-7, with 7 bases that match TRBD1. This sample comprised unstimulated CD4+ T cells sorted from spleen or lymph node cells, obtained before intestinal transplant. The clonotype was recovered from a human donor who received an intestinal transplant. CDR3 coding DNA: TGTGCCAGCAGCTTACGGGGACAGAGACAGGGTTCCTACGAGCAGTACTTC. Translating gives CASSLRGQRQGSYEQYF. Full variable domain (missing parts from reference TRBV7-9 and TRBJ2-7): DTGVSQNPRHKITKRGQNVTFRCDPISEHNRLYWYRQTLGQGPEFLTYFQNEAQLEKSRLLSDRFSAERPKGSFSTLEIQRTEQGDSAMYLCASSLRGQRQGSYEQYFGPGTRLTVT.